The 32 T cell receptor beta chains below come from one sample, sequenced in a study of blood T cell repertoires in COVID-19. Assay: immunoSEQ multiplex PCR; the TCRdb copy retains only in-frame clones and omits some. The sample has some 110,000 clones; 70% to 90% are singletons. The sequencing sample was made of peripheral blood. Receptors originate from a human donor in a cohort sampled during active COVID-19.

This chain connects TRBV5-1 to TRBJ2-1, with TRBD1 matching 8 bases. Trimming cost V 4 bases and J 4 bases; bases outside gene matches: 4. Germline loops: CDR1 SGHRS, CDR2 YFSETQ. The CDR3 extends over 14 amino acids. CDR3 region: CASSVTGDYNEQFF. For the CDR3, the DNA is TGCGCCAGCAGCGTGACAGGGGATTACAATGAGCAGTTCTTC. Combining the CDR3 with reference TRBV5-1 and TRBJ2-1 gives the whole variable domain KAGVTQTPRYLIKTRGQQVTLSCSPISGHRSVSWYQQTPGQGLQFLFEYFSETQRNKGNFPGRFSGRQFSNSRSEMNVSTLELGDSALYLCASSVTGDYNEQFFGPGTRLTVL.

The V gene is TRBV6-5, the J gene TRBJ1-2; the D is unclear. Trimming removed 5 bases at V and 4 bases at J, with 11 bases between. The CDR3 has 13 residues. Germline V gives CDR1 MNHEY, CDR2 SVGAGI. The CDR3 protein is CASSKFSGYGYTF. The CDR3 DNA reads TGTGCCAGCAGTAAGTTCAGCGGCTATGGCTACACCTTC.

The chain carries TRBV12-3 or TRBV12-4 and TRBJ1-2, with D perhaps matching TRBD1 (5 bases). Trimming took 3 bases from V and 8 from J, leaving 13 bases between them. CDR3 length: 13 amino acids. CDR3 protein: CASSLGGAWGYTF. CDR3 DNA sequence: TGTGCCAGCAGTTTGGGTGGGGCATGGGGCTACACCTTC.

The chain links TRBV5-1 to TRBJ2-1; D perhaps matches TRBD2 (6 bases). Germline V gene data show CDR1 as SGHRS and CDR2 as YFSETQ. The CDR3 runs 17 residues. V gave up 4 bases and J gave up 0 bases, with 17 bases separating them. The CDR3 DNA reads TGCGCCAGCAGCCCCTCAGGAGGGAGCCACTCCTACAATGAGCAGTTCTTC. Encoded protein: CASSPSGGSHSYNEQFF.

This clone was observed a handful of times. CDR3: CASSQGTGFAQPQHF. Here the CDR3 DNA reads TGCGCCAGCAGCCAGGGGACAGGGTTCGCTCAGCCCCAGCATTTT. The gene calls are TRBV4-1 and TRBJ1-5; 9 nucleotides align to TRBD1. The J segment lost 6 bases and the V segment lost 3 bases, leaving 6 bases of the junction unmatched. The germline CDR1 and CDR2 sequences are MGHRA and YSYEKL. The CDR3 totals 15 residues.

This clone appeared a few times. This sequence joins TRBV7-9 and TRBJ2-5, with D unclear. V was trimmed by 6 bases and J by 5 bases, leaving 13 bases between them. Germline V CDR1 and CDR2: SEHNR, FQNEAQ (reference sequence). The CDR3 consists of 13 residues. The CDR3 nucleotides are TGTGCCAGCAGTGGAGTAGCCGGGGAGACCCAGTACTTC. It translates to CASSGVAGETQYF.

The rearrangement joins TRBV9 to TRBJ1-4; 8 bases are a match to TRBD1. The germline gives CDR1 SGDLS, CDR2 YYNGEE. CDR3 length equals 15 residues. Unmatched junction bases numbered 0, after V lost 0 bases and J lost 2 bases. The CDR3 DNA is TGTGCCAGCAGCGTAGGGACAGGGACTAATGAAAAACTGTTTTTT. Its translation is CASSVGTGTNEKLFF.

V gene TRBV21-1 combines with J gene TRBJ2-7; TRBD2, as called in the table, went unchecked against the DNA. TRBV21-1 is termed a pseudogene. This CDR3 has 17 amino acids. The CDR3 is CASSKPSTAVVDYEQYF. The CDR3 nucleotides are TGTGCCAGCAGCAAACCCTCTACCGCGGTGGTGGACTACGAGCAGTACTTC.

This chain connects TRBV27 to TRBJ2-5; D not resolved. Germline CDR1 and CDR2: MNHEY and SMNVEV (reference sequence). The ends were cut back, 5 bases at V and 1 base at J, with 8 bases in the middle. CDR3 size: 13 residues. CDR3 sequence: CASSINIQETQYF. CDR3 nucleotides: TGTGCCAGCAGTATAAATATCCAAGAGACCCAGTACTTC.

The rearrangement joins TRBV5-6 to TRBJ2-4; weak D call: TRBD1 (6 bases). CDR3 size: 12 residues. From germline, CDR1 is SGHDT and CDR2 YYEEEE. Trimming took 3 bases from V and 10 from J, leaving 11 bases between them. CDR3 residues: CASSWSQGIQYF. In nucleotides, the CDR3 is TGTGCCAGCAGCTGGTCACAGGGAATTCAGTACTTC.

The gene calls are TRBV11-2 and TRBJ2-2, with D perhaps TRBD1 (7 bases). This CDR3 region has 15 residues. Trimming removed 6 bases from V and 5 bases from J, with 16 bases in between. Germline CDR1 is SGHAT and CDR2 is FQNNGV. CDR3 residues: CASRRRGAGTGELFF. Here the CDR3 DNA reads TGTGCCAGCAGGCGCAGGGGGGCGGGGACCGGGGAGCTGTTTTTT.

This clone was counted a few times. In nucleotides, the CDR3 is TGTGCCTGGAGAGGGAGGGGGGACAATCAGCCCCAGCATTTT. It translates to CAWRGRGDNQPQHF. The V and J genes are TRBV30 and TRBJ1-5; D is possibly TRBD1 (6 bases). Germline values: CDR1 GTSNPN, CDR2 SVGIG (reference sequence). The CDR3 sequence is 14 residues long. V was trimmed by 3 bases and J by 3 bases, leaving 12 bases between them.

The CDR3 reads CASSQDLGGGRLDTQYF. CDR3 DNA sequence: TGCGCCAGCAGCCAAGATCTCGGGGGGGGTAGGTTGGATACGCAGTATTTT. This chain joins TRBV4-3 and TRBJ2-3, with TRBD2 matching 8 bases. V lost 0 bases to trimming and J lost 6 bases; unmatched junction nucleotides: 11. Germline V gene data show CDR1 as LGHNA and CDR2 as YSLEER. This CDR3 comprises 17 residues.

The chain recombines TRBV10-3 with TRBJ1-4; 7 bases match TRBD1. There are 15 residues in the CDR3. With 10 bases clipped from V and 3 bases from J, the junction kept 11 bases outside the gene matches. Germline values: CDR1 ENHRY, CDR2 SYGVKD. CDR3 DNA sequence: TGTGCCACCAAAAGACAGGGTTCATCTAATGAAAAACTGTTTTTT. Translation gives CATKRQGSSNEKLFF.

The chain links TRBV14 to TRBJ1-2; D may be TRBD1 (5 bases). Trimming shortened V by 4 bases and J by 4 bases, and 10 bases separated the two germline ends. CDR3 length equals 13 residues. Germline loops: CDR1 SGHDN, CDR2 FVKESK. Here the CDR3 DNA reads TGTGCCAGCAGCCTAGGGGCCTCCTATGGCTACACCTTC. This gives the protein CASSLGASYGYTF.

The V gene is TRBV10-3, the J gene TRBJ1-1, with TRBD1 identical over 8 bases. Trimming cost V 2 bases and J 5 bases; bases outside gene matches: 4. The CDR3 runs 14 residues. Germline CDR1 is ENHRY and CDR2 is SYGVKD. The CDR3 sequence: CAISETGQGTEAFF. CDR3 DNA: TGTGCCATCAGTGAGACTGGACAGGGAACTGAAGCTTTCTTT.

The chain couples TRBV29-1 to TRBJ2-1; TRBD2 matches at 15 bases. This CDR3 contains 17 residues. With V trimmed by 4 bases and J by 1 base, 5 bases remained unmatched. Per the germline V gene, CDR1 is SQVTM and CDR2 is ANQGSEA. CDR3 DNA: TGCAGCGTTGTCCCGGGACTAGCGGGGGGTTCCTACAATGAGCAGTTCTTC. It yields the protein CSVVPGLAGGSYNEQFF.

CDR3 coding DNA: TGTGCCAGCAGCTACCGGGACACCGAGACCCAGTACTTC. Translated: CASSYRDTETQYF. The chain links TRBV7-9 to TRBJ2-5, with D maybe TRBD1 (6 bases). Deletions cut 4 bases from V and 5 bases from J, with 11 bases between. From germline, CDR1 is SEHNR and CDR2 FQNEAQ (reference sequence). The CDR3 is made up of 13 amino acids.

The chain joins TRBV28 to TRBJ2-4; tentatively, D is TRBD2 (5 bases). The germline CDR1 and CDR2 sequences are MDHEN and SYDVKM. The CDR3 is made up of 18 amino acids. V was clipped by 6 bases and J by 0 bases, with 21 bases between them. CDR3: CASSPGPVAPGAKNIQYF. CDR3 in DNA: TGTGCCAGCAGCCCCGGCCCGGTAGCGCCGGGAGCCAAAAACATTCAGTACTTC.

This clone was recorded a few times. This rearrangement joins TRBV3-1 (or the pseudogene TRBV3-2) to TRBJ2-3; TRBD2 agrees at 11 bases. The CDR3 has 20 amino acids. Germline assignment: CDR1 LGHDT and CDR2 YNNKEL (reference sequence). Germline trimming cut 0 bases from V and 2 bases from J; bases unmatched to any gene: 13. The CDR3 DNA sequence: TGTGCCAGCAGCCAAGAGCTTGACGGGCTAGCGGGAGGTATCACAGATACGCAGTATTTT. Its protein is CASSQELDGLAGGITDTQYF.

The V and J genes are TRBV7-2 and TRBJ2-3, with 10 bases matching TRBD2. The ends lost 4 bases at V and 4 bases at J; junction bases unmatched: 17. The CDR3 sequence is 19 residues long. The V gene's germline CDR1 is SGHTA and CDR2 FQGNSA. For the CDR3, the DNA is TGTGCCAGCAGCTCCGATCTTTCTTTTAGCGGGAGGCGAGCAGATACGCAGTATTTT. Protein: CASSSDLSFSGRRADTQYF.

This clone was picked up a small number of times. The chain couples TRBV2 to TRBJ1-5; possible D gene TRBD1, 6 bases. The CDR3 sequence is 15 residues long. Germline lookup yields CDR1 SNHLY and CDR2 FYNNEI. Deletions cut 4 bases from V and 6 bases from J, with 16 bases between. In nucleotides, the CDR3 is TGTGCCAGCAGTGGATTGAAGACAGGTAGTCAGCCCCAGCATTTT. Translating gives CASSGLKTGSQPQHF.

The CDR3 spells CASTRTGGDEQFF. DNA for the CDR3: TGTGCCAGCACGAGGACAGGGGGCGATGAGCAGTTCTTC. The V gene is TRBV12-3 or TRBV12-4, the J gene TRBJ2-1; 11 nucleotides agree with TRBD1. After removal of 7 bases from V and 8 bases from J, the junction contained 4 bases not matched to a gene. The CDR3 runs 13 residues.

The chain is built from TRBV28 and TRBJ1-4; D is undetermined. This CDR3 has 16 residues. Per the germline V gene, CDR1 is MDHEN and CDR2 is SYDVKM. V shed 2 bases and J shed 4 bases, with 14 bases lying between them. The CDR3: CASSLLPGVLNEKLFF. In DNA form, the CDR3 reads TGTGCCAGCAGTTTACTCCCCGGGGTCCTTAATGAAAAACTGTTTTTT.

In its sample, this clone was seen many times. This chain joins TRBV9 and TRBJ1-3, with TRBD1 identical over 8 bases. There are 14 residues in the CDR3. CDR1 is SGDLS and CDR2 is YYNGEE in the germline V gene. J gave up 5 bases and V 4 bases, and 5 bases lay outside the gene matches. DNA for the CDR3: TGTGCCAGCAGCCCAGGGGGCGTGAGAAACACCATATATTTT. Translated, it gives CASSPGGVRNTIYF.

The chain has TRBV6-5 and TRBJ2-7, with TRBD1 as a possible D gene (7 bases). The V and J ends lost 8 bases and 3 bases respectively, with 17 bases between them. Germline CDR1 reads MNHEY; CDR2 reads SVGAGI. This CDR3 region has 14 residues. DNA for the CDR3: TGTGCCAGCGGCGGGACAGCGCCACGCTACGAGCAGTACTTC. Residues: CASGGTAPRYEQYF.

The chain uses TRBV6-1 and TRBJ1-2, with 10 nucleotides matching TRBD1. CDR1 and CDR2 (germline): MNHNS, SASEGT. The CDR3 consists of 15 residues. V was pared by 2 bases and J by 7 bases, with 7 bases of the junction left unmatched. This chain's CDR3 is CASSEPGTGAFGYTF. The CDR3 DNA sequence: TGTGCCAGCAGTGAACCCGGGACAGGGGCGTTTGGCTACACCTTC.

This rearrangement joins TRBV12-3 or TRBV12-4 to TRBJ1-2; D unresolved. This CDR3 contains 13 residues. V was pared by 1 base and J by 4 bases, with 7 bases between. The CDR3 sequence is CASSLGRSYGYTF. CDR3 coding DNA: TGTGCCAGCAGTTTAGGTAGAAGCTATGGCTACACCTTC.

The genes are TRBV27 and TRBJ2-7; no firm D call. This CDR3 is 13 amino acids long. Germline CDR1 MNHEY, CDR2 SMNVEV (reference sequence). V was pared by 4 bases and J by 3 bases, with 10 bases between. The CDR3 reads CASSSRPGYEQYF. For the CDR3, the DNA is TGTGCCAGCAGTTCCAGACCAGGCTACGAGCAGTACTTC.

The rearrangement joins TRBV28 to TRBJ1-1; D may be TRBD1 (5 bases). Trimming left V 3 bases short and J 2 bases short, with 10 bases between. The CDR3 covers 14 residues. Germline V gene data show CDR1 as MDHEN and CDR2 as SYDVKM. This CDR3 reads CASSFPRGNTEAFF. CDR3 in DNA: TGTGCCAGCAGTTTTCCTAGGGGAAACACTGAAGCTTTCTTT.

The chain couples TRBV2 to TRBJ2-1; D is possibly TRBD1 (5 bases). Germline V gives CDR1 SNHLY, CDR2 FYNNEI. Between the trimmed V and J ends, which lost 9 bases and 0 bases, there was a span of 24 bases. This CDR3 has 18 residues. The CDR3 coding sequence is TGTGCCAGTCCTAGGCGACAAGGGGAACCTAACTCCTACAATGAGCAGTTCTTC. Protein product: CASPRRQGEPNSYNEQFF.

The rearrangement joins TRBV6-2 or TRBV6-3 to TRBJ1-2; D uncertain. The CDR3 length is 15 residues. V was pared by 2 bases and J by 2 bases, with 12 bases between. In germline, CDR1 is MNHEY, CDR2 SVGEGT. The DNA of the CDR3 is TGTGCCAGCAGTTACGGGTTCAGCGGGAACTATGGCTACACCTTC. Translated, it gives CASSYGFSGNYGYTF.